What follows is one T cell receptor beta chain and its context. Its specificity is not known. This entry belongs to a study of T-cell reconstitution after alpha-beta-depleted transplantation in children. The V end lost 8 bases, the J end lost 3 bases, and 11 bases lay between the germline ends. The CDR3 spans 13 residues. For TCRbeta, the library was prepared with unique molecular identifiers. TCRdb processed the PCR reads anew with MiXCR; each CDR3 protein has one entry. Of approximately 3,200 distinct CDR3 sequences listed, approximately 10% are singletons. Whole-study findings and limits: T-cell numbers and diversity one year post-transplant derived largely from freshly generated T cells.

V usage is TRBV12-3 or TRBV12-4 and J usage is TRBJ1-5, with TRBD1 as a possible D gene (5 bases). Sequences were derived from PBMCs, mostly from graft donor cells, sampled 360 days after TCRalphabeta/CD19-depleted stem cell transplant. This clonotype originated in a patient aged 2 to 10 who had a stem cell transplant for inherited bone marrow failure, so the T cells may come from the graft donor. Here the CDR3 DNA reads TGTGCCAGCCGACGGGGGTCCAATCAGCCCCAGCATTTT. Amino acid sequence: CASRRGSNQPQHF.